This is a list of T cell receptor beta chains from one sample in a study of blood T cell repertoires in COVID-19. Clones were read by immunoSEQ multiplex PCR, and TCRdb kept only the in-frame ones, dropping some. The sample holds under 200,000 clones; 81% are singletons and the top ten take about 5.8%. The sample consisted of PBMCs or T cells enriched from blood (not recorded which). Receptors were obtained from a woman in her thirties or forties with acute COVID-19. CDR3s include the opening cysteine and the closing phenylalanine or tryptophan. The order of the fields is D gene, V gene, clone size, J gene, CDR3 protein, CDR3 DNA. D genes are given only for firm matches. Where a row states a size, it is once, few, many or the class of an expanded clone; other rows omit it.

D gene: .
V gene: TRBV10-3
clone size: .
J gene: TRBJ2-7
CDR3 protein: CAIAPGLPYEQYF
CDR3 DNA: TGTGCCATTGCCCCGGGACTCCCCTACGAGCAGTACTTC

D gene: TRBD1
V gene: TRBV6-5
clone size: .
J gene: TRBJ1-2
CDR3 protein: CASRYRTGPNGYTF
CDR3 DNA: TGTGCCAGCAGATACAGGACAGGGCCGAATGGCTACACCTTC

D gene: .
V gene: TRBV12-3/TRBV12-4
clone size: .
J gene: TRBJ1-2
CDR3 protein: CASSMTGSYGYTF
CDR3 DNA: TGTGCCAGCAGTATGACAGGCAGCTATGGCTACACCTTC

D gene: TRBD2
V gene: TRBV6-5
clone size: .
J gene: TRBJ2-5
CDR3 protein: CASGRAGETQYF
CDR3 DNA: TGTGCCAGCGGGAGGGCCGGGGAGACCCAGTACTTC

D gene: .
V gene: TRBV7-8
clone size: once
J gene: TRBJ2-2
CDR3 protein: CASSLGPTGDSGELFF
CDR3 DNA: TGTGCCAGCAGCTTAGGACCGACGGGAGATTCTGGGGAGCTGTTTTTT

D gene: .
V gene: TRBV27
clone size: .
J gene: TRBJ1-1
CDR3 protein: CASSLKGLNTEAFF
CDR3 DNA: TGTGCCAGCAGTTTGAAGGGGTTGAACACTGAAGCTTTCTTT

D gene: TRBD1
V gene: TRBV9
clone size: once
J gene: TRBJ1-6
CDR3 protein: CASSVGQENSPLHF
CDR3 DNA: TGTGCCAGCAGCGTGGGACAGGAAAATTCACCCCTCCACTTT

D gene: TRBD1
V gene: TRBV18
clone size: once
J gene: TRBJ1-2
CDR3 protein: CASSEDRSYGYTF
CDR3 DNA: TGTGCCAGCTCAGAGGACAGGAGCTATGGCTACACCTTC

D gene: .
V gene: TRBV7-9
clone size: few
J gene: TRBJ2-7
CDR3 protein: CASSPTESYEQYF
CDR3 DNA: TGTGCCAGCAGCCCCACAGAGTCCTACGAGCAGTACTTC

D gene: TRBD2
V gene: TRBV7-7
clone size: .
J gene: TRBJ2-1
CDR3 protein: CASSPAGTSGRGEQFF
CDR3 DNA: TGTGCTAGCAGCCCAGCCGGGACTAGCGGGAGAGGTGAGCAGTTCTTC

D gene: TRBD1
V gene: TRBV11-3
clone size: .
J gene: TRBJ1-1
CDR3 protein: CASSLRGGANTEAFF
CDR3 DNA: TGTGCCAGCAGCTTAAGAGGGGGCGCGAACACTGAAGCTTTCTTT

D gene: TRBD2
V gene: TRBV3-1/TRBV3-2
clone size: .
J gene: TRBJ2-5
CDR3 protein: CASSLRTSGRAETQYF
CDR3 DNA: TGTGCCAGCAGCCTCCGGACTAGCGGGAGAGCGGAGACCCAGTACTTC

D gene: TRBD1
V gene: TRBV25-1
clone size: .
J gene: TRBJ2-1
CDR3 protein: CASSAQGGSIYNEQFF
CDR3 DNA: TGTGCCAGCAGTGCCCAAGGGGGCAGCATCTACAATGAGCAGTTCTTC

D gene: TRBD1
V gene: TRBV7-8
clone size: .
J gene: TRBJ2-5
CDR3 protein: CASSVRDRETQYF
CDR3 DNA: TGTGCCAGCAGTGTCCGGGACAGAGAGACCCAGTACTTC

D gene: .
V gene: TRBV7-8
clone size: .
J gene: TRBJ1-2
CDR3 protein: CASSLKPHRQVIYGYTF
CDR3 DNA: TGTGCCAGCAGCTTAAAACCCCACCGACAGGTAATATATGGCTACACCTTC

D gene: .
V gene: TRBV18
clone size: few
J gene: TRBJ1-4
CDR3 protein: CASSFREEGEKLFF
CDR3 DNA: TGTGCCAGCTCATTCAGAGAGGAGGGTGAAAAACTGTTTTTT

D gene: TRBD1
V gene: TRBV18
clone size: few
J gene: TRBJ2-1
CDR3 protein: CASSLGQQNVNEQFF
CDR3 DNA: TGTGCCAGCTCGTTGGGACAGCAGAATGTGAATGAGCAGTTCTTC

D gene: TRBD1
V gene: TRBV7-2
clone size: .
J gene: TRBJ1-2
CDR3 protein: CASSVDRGEYGYTF
CDR3 DNA: TGTGCCAGCAGCGTAGACAGGGGGGAGTATGGCTACACCTTC

D gene: .
V gene: TRBV5-1
clone size: .
J gene: TRBJ2-1
CDR3 protein: CASSPSGNGQFF
CDR3 DNA: TGCGCCAGCAGCCCGAGCGGCAATGGGCAGTTCTTC

D gene: .
V gene: TRBV9
clone size: .
J gene: TRBJ2-1
CDR3 protein: CASSVTRDFSYNEQFF
CDR3 DNA: TGTGCCAGCAGCGTAACGAGGGATTTCTCCTACAATGAGCAGTTCTTC

D gene: .
V gene: TRBV5-1
clone size: .
J gene: TRBJ1-2
CDR3 protein: CASSSSGVWGYTF
CDR3 DNA: TGCGCCAGCAGCTCCTCAGGGGTATGGGGCTACACCTTC

D gene: .
V gene: TRBV23-1
clone size: .
J gene: TRBJ2-7
CDR3 protein: CASSQPPVGGYEQYF
CDR3 DNA: TGCGCCAGCAGTCAACCCCCGGTAGGGGGCTACGAGCAGTACTTC

D gene: .
V gene: TRBV6-5
clone size: few
J gene: TRBJ1-2
CDR3 protein: CASNGGAGYTF
CDR3 DNA: TGTGCCAGCAACGGCGGGGCGGGCTACACCTTC

D gene: .
V gene: TRBV20-1
clone size: .
J gene: TRBJ2-1
CDR3 protein: CSAPRENEQFF
CDR3 DNA: TGCAGTGCCCCCCGGGAGAATGAGCAGTTCTTC

D gene: .
V gene: TRBV7-2
clone size: .
J gene: TRBJ2-5
CDR3 protein: CASSLGRWQPTQYF
CDR3 DNA: TGTGCCAGCAGCCTAGGGAGGTGGCAACCAACGCAGTACTTC

D gene: .
V gene: TRBV27
clone size: once
J gene: TRBJ2-3
CDR3 protein: CASGRRADTQYF
CDR3 DNA: TGTGCCAGCGGGAGGAGGGCAGATACGCAGTATTTT

D gene: TRBD1
V gene: TRBV28
clone size: .
J gene: TRBJ2-7
CDR3 protein: CASRDRDRVYEQYF
CDR3 DNA: TGTGCCAGCAGGGACCGGGACAGGGTTTACGAGCAGTACTTC

D gene: TRBD2
V gene: TRBV14
clone size: .
J gene: TRBJ2-6
CDR3 protein: CASSPPHPLAGGTGANVLTF
CDR3 DNA: TGTGCCAGCAGCCCACCCCACCCACTAGCGGGAGGAACTGGGGCCAACGTCCTGACTTTC

D gene: .
V gene: TRBV5-1
clone size: .
J gene: TRBJ2-2
CDR3 protein: CASSLGGRNTGELFF
CDR3 DNA: TGCGCCAGCAGCTTGGGGGGGCGCAACACCGGGGAGCTGTTTTTT

D gene: TRBD1
V gene: TRBV7-9
clone size: few
J gene: TRBJ1-2
CDR3 protein: CASSTSTGGVYGYTF
CDR3 DNA: TGTGCCAGCAGCACCTCAACAGGGGGGGTCTATGGCTACACCTTC

D gene: .
V gene: TRBV19
clone size: few
J gene: TRBJ2-7
CDR3 protein: CASQRLGADLGEQYF
CDR3 DNA: TGTGCCAGTCAACGCCTTGGGGCCGATCTCGGCGAGCAGTACTTC

D gene: TRBD1
V gene: TRBV7-9
clone size: .
J gene: TRBJ2-1
CDR3 protein: CASSDRDRMNEQFF
CDR3 DNA: TGTGCCAGCAGCGACCGGGACAGGATGAATGAGCAGTTCTTC

D gene: .
V gene: TRBV12-3/TRBV12-4
clone size: few
J gene: TRBJ1-2
CDR3 protein: CASSRGSYGYTF
CDR3 DNA: TGTGCCAGCAGCCGAGGGAGTTATGGCTACACCTTC

D gene: .
V gene: TRBV28
clone size: .
J gene: TRBJ2-3
CDR3 protein: CASSPLLAQQTDTQYF
CDR3 DNA: TGTGCCAGCAGTCCCCTGCTAGCACAACAAACAGATACGCAGTATTTT

D gene: TRBD2
V gene: TRBV25-1
clone size: .
J gene: TRBJ2-3
CDR3 protein: CASSEFGRSGREVDTQYF
CDR3 DNA: TGTGCCAGCAGTGAATTTGGCCGTAGCGGGAGAGAGGTTGATACGCAGTATTTT

D gene: TRBD2
V gene: TRBV3-1/TRBV3-2
clone size: .
J gene: TRBJ2-2
CDR3 protein: CASSPPSSGTGELFF
CDR3 DNA: TGTGCCAGCAGCCCCCCCTCTAGCGGCACCGGGGAGCTGTTTTTT

D gene: TRBD2
V gene: TRBV14
clone size: many
J gene: TRBJ2-2
CDR3 protein: CASSQDFKTSGGTGELFF
CDR3 DNA: TGTGCCAGCAGCCAAGACTTCAAGACTAGCGGGGGGACCGGGGAGCTGTTTTTT

D gene: .
V gene: TRBV6-5
clone size: once
J gene: TRBJ1-1
CDR3 protein: CASSPQGIMNTEAFF
CDR3 DNA: TGTGCCAGCAGTCCCCAGGGGATAATGAACACTGAAGCTTTCTTT

D gene: .
V gene: TRBV14
clone size: once
J gene: TRBJ1-2
CDR3 protein: CASSQDPRDYGYTF
CDR3 DNA: TGTGCCAGCAGCCAAGATCCGAGGGACTATGGCTACACCTTC

D gene: .
V gene: TRBV9
clone size: .
J gene: TRBJ2-3
CDR3 protein: CASSGEGTQYF
CDR3 DNA: TGTGCCAGCAGCGGCGAGGGTACGCAGTATTTT

D gene: .
V gene: TRBV14
clone size: .
J gene: TRBJ2-7
CDR3 protein: CASSSPGVQYEQYF
CDR3 DNA: TGTGCCAGCAGCAGCCCAGGGGTCCAGTACGAGCAGTACTTC

D gene: .
V gene: TRBV30
clone size: .
J gene: TRBJ1-2
CDR3 protein: CAWSLVKNYGYTF
CDR3 DNA: TGTGCCTGGAGTCTTGTTAAAAACTATGGCTACACCTTC

D gene: .
V gene: TRBV7-2
clone size: .
J gene: TRBJ1-2
CDR3 protein: CASSPDSQYGYTF
CDR3 DNA: TGTGCCAGCAGCCCGGACAGCCAATATGGCTACACCTTC

D gene: TRBD1
V gene: TRBV20-1
clone size: .
J gene: TRBJ1-1
CDR3 protein: CSASGTAKAFF
CDR3 DNA: TGCAGTGCCTCGGGGACAGCCAAAGCTTTCTTT

D gene: .
V gene: TRBV12-5
clone size: .
J gene: TRBJ1-1
CDR3 protein: CASALPDFSAEAFF
CDR3 DNA: TGTGCTAGTGCCCTACCTGACTTCTCCGCTGAAGCTTTCTTT

D gene: TRBD2
V gene: TRBV7-3
clone size: .
J gene: TRBJ2-3
CDR3 protein: CASSLFSGADTQYF
CDR3 DNA: TGTGCCAGCAGCTTGTTTAGCGGGGCAGATACGCAGTATTTT

D gene: .
V gene: TRBV3-1/TRBV3-2
clone size: .
J gene: TRBJ1-1
CDR3 protein: CASRGGGQTEAFF
CDR3 DNA: TGTGCCAGCAGGGGCGGGGGTCAAACTGAAGCTTTCTTT

D gene: .
V gene: TRBV6-2/TRBV6-3
clone size: .
J gene: TRBJ1-5
CDR3 protein: CASSYSTSGRGQPQHF
CDR3 DNA: TGTGCCAGCAGTTACTCGACGTCCGGGCGGGGTCAGCCCCAGCATTTT

D gene: .
V gene: TRBV9
clone size: .
J gene: TRBJ2-3
CDR3 protein: CASSVGQGRSTQYF
CDR3 DNA: TGTGCCAGCAGCGTAGGGCAGGGAAGGAGTACGCAGTATTTT

D gene: .
V gene: TRBV30
clone size: .
J gene: TRBJ1-1
CDR3 protein: CACTSPTESTEAFF
CDR3 DNA: TGTGCCTGCACCTCGCCGACAGAGTCCACTGAAGCTTTCTTT

D gene: .
V gene: TRBV29-1
clone size: .
J gene: TRBJ2-7
CDR3 protein: CSVELVDTTYNEQYF
CDR3 DNA: TGCAGCGTTGAATTGGTAGACACCACCTACAACGAGCAGTACTTC

D gene: TRBD2
V gene: TRBV18
clone size: .
J gene: TRBJ2-3
CDR3 protein: CASSPTSSTDTQYF
CDR3 DNA: TGTGCCAGCTCGCCGACTAGCAGCACAGATACGCAGTATTTT

D gene: .
V gene: TRBV7-2
clone size: once
J gene: TRBJ2-1
CDR3 protein: CASSSPGPIQFF
CDR3 DNA: TGTGCCAGCAGCTCACCTGGCCCAATACAGTTCTTC

D gene: TRBD1
V gene: TRBV2
clone size: .
J gene: TRBJ1-1
CDR3 protein: CASSALTGGGTEAFF
CDR3 DNA: TGTGCCAGCAGTGCTCTGACAGGGGGCGGGACTGAAGCTTTCTTT

D gene: .
V gene: TRBV5-1
clone size: few
J gene: TRBJ1-1
CDR3 protein: CASSGLTTEAFF
CDR3 DNA: TGCGCCAGCAGCGGGCTCACCACTGAAGCTTTCTTT

D gene: TRBD1
V gene: TRBV7-9
clone size: .
J gene: TRBJ1-2
CDR3 protein: CASRDPTGGGYTF
CDR3 DNA: TGTGCCAGCAGGGACCCCACAGGGGGCGGCTACACCTTC

D gene: TRBD1
V gene: TRBV11-2
clone size: .
J gene: TRBJ1-2
CDR3 protein: CASSLDPGTAYGYTF
CDR3 DNA: TGTGCCAGCAGCTTAGATCCCGGGACAGCCTATGGCTACACCTTC

D gene: .
V gene: TRBV6-5
clone size: .
J gene: TRBJ2-1
CDR3 protein: CARPSGHLSYNEQFF
CDR3 DNA: TGTGCCAGGCCTAGTGGCCACTTGAGCTACAATGAGCAGTTCTTC

D gene: .
V gene: TRBV2
clone size: once
J gene: TRBJ1-1
CDR3 protein: CASSIVKFVAEAFF
CDR3 DNA: TGTGCCAGCAGCATAGTGAAATTTGTGGCTGAAGCTTTCTTT

D gene: TRBD2
V gene: TRBV5-1
clone size: .
J gene: TRBJ2-1
CDR3 protein: CASSTGTRYNEQFF
CDR3 DNA: TGCGCCAGCAGCACCGGGACTAGATACAATGAGCAGTTCTTC